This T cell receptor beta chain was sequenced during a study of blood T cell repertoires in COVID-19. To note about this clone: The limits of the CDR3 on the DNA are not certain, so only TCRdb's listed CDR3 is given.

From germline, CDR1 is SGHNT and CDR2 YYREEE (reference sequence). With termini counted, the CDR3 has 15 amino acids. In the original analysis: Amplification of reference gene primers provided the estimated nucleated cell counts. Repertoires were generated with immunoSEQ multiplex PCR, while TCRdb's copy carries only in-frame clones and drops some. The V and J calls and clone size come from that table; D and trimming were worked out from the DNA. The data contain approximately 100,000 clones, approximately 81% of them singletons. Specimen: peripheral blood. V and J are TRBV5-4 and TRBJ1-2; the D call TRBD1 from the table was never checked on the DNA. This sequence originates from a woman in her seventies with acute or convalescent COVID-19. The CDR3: CASSLAWGQGTSNTF.